In its sample, the clone carrying this T cell receptor beta chain was seen many times. Its antigen is as yet unknown. The data stem from a study of molecular identifiers for immune sequencing clone quantification. Across the whole study: Replicate RNA came from about 20,000 or 100,000 naive CD8 cells and was split five ways, and four parts were sequenced. Study results and limitations: Clones above 20 RNA copies held over 99% of effector molecules, under 1% in naive cells.

Libraries of naive CD8 cells were prepared from roughly 18,000 to 920,000 sorted cells using 10%, 30% or 50% RNA. In the sort, naive CD8 T cells were defined as CD8+CD4-CCR7+CD45RA+. TCRdb re-derived calls from the PCR reads in MiXCR, one entry per CDR3 protein. The table includes about 640,000 distinct CDR3 sequences, approximately 20% detected once. Trimming shortened V by 2 bases and J by 6 bases, and 14 bases separated the two germline ends. CDR1 is SGHDN and CDR2 is FVKESK in the germline V gene. The CDR3 contains 14 residues. The rearrangement links TRBV14 to TRBJ2-7; no reliable D call. Source material: naive CD8+ T cells from blood, with Jurkat cell RNA spiked in. The subset here: FACS-sorted CD8+CD4-CCR7+CD45RA+ naive T cells. The TCR originated in a human donor in good health. Some libraries in this study had Jurkat cell RNA spiked in. CDR3 protein: CASSQYSVLGEQYF. CDR3 nucleotide sequence: TGTGCCAGCAGCCAATATTCAGTATTGGGCGAGCAGTACTTC.